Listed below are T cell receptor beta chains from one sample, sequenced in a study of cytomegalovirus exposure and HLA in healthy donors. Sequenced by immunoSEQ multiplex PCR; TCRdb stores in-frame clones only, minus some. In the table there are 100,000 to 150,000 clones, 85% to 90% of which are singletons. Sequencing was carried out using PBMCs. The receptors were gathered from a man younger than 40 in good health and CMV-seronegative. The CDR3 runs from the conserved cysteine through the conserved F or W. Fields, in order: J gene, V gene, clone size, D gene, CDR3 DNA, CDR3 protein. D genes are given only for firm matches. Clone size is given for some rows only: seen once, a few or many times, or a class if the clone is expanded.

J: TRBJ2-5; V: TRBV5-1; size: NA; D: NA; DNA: TGCGCCAGCAGCTTGCAGGCAGGGCAAGAGACCCAGTACTTC; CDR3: CASSLQAGQETQYF
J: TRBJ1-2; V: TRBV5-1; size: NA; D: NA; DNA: TGCGCCAGCAGCCCAGCGGATGGAAAAGCGGGCTACACCTTC; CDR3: CASSPADGKAGYTF
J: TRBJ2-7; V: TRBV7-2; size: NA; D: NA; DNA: TGTGCCAGCAGCCTGGGTGCGGAGCTATCGTACGAGCAGTACTTC; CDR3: CASSLGAELSYEQYF
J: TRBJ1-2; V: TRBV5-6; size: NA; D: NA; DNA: TGTGCCAGCAGCCCCGAGCTTTCTAACTATGGCTACACCTTC; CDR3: CASSPELSNYGYTF
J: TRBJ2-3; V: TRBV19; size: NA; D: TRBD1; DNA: TGTGCCAGTAGTATAGAGCGACCGGGACAGGGGTTCGATACGCAGTATTTT; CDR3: CASSIERPGQGFDTQYF
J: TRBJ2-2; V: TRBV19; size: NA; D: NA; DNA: TGTGCCAGTATTGGCCCCGTGAACACCGGGGAGCTGTTTTTT; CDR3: CASIGPVNTGELFF
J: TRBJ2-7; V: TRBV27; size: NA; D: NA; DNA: TGTGCCAGCAGTTTCCTTTCTACCTCATCCATTTACGAGCAGTACTTC; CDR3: CASSFLSTSSIYEQYF
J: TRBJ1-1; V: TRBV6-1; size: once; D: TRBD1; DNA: TGTGCCAGCAGTGCCAACGACAGGGGGAACACTGAAGCTTTCTTT; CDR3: CASSANDRGNTEAFF
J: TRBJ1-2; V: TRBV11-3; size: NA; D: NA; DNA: TGTGCCAGCAGCTTACCTTTCCCGAAGAAAAGGGGGTTGGGTGGCTACACCTTC; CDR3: CASSLPFPKKRGLGGYTF
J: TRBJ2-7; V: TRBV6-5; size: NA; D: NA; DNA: TGTGCCAGCACTAAGGCAGGGGCATACGAGCAGTACTTC; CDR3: CASTKAGAYEQYF
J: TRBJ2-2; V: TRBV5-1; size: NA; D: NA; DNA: TGCGCCAGCAGCTTGGGTCACGGTAACACCGGGGAGCTGTTTTTT; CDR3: CASSLGHGNTGELFF
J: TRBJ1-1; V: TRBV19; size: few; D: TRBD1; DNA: TGTGCCAGTAGTACGGGACAGGGTGTCACTGAAGCTTTCTTT; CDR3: CASSTGQGVTEAFF
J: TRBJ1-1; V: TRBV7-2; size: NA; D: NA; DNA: TGTGCCAGCAGCATCTCCGCAGGGTCGGTGGCTGAAGCTTTCTTT; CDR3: CASSISAGSVAEAFF
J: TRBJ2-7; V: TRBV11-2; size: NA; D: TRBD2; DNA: TGTGCCAGCAGCCAAACTAGCGGGAGTTCCTACGAGCAGTACTTC; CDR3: CASSQTSGSSYEQYF
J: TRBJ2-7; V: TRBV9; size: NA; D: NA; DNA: TGTGCCAGCAGCGTAAGTTCGGTTTCGGGCGAGCAGTACTTC; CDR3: CASSVSSVSGEQYF
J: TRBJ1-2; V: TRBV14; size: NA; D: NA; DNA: TGTGCCAGCAGCCAAGACAGGGTACGCGGCTACACCTTC; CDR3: CASSQDRVRGYTF
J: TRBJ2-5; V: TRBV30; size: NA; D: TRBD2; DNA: TGTGCCTGGAGTATCGGACTAGCGGGGGTAGAAGAGACCCAGTACTTC; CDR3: CAWSIGLAGVEETQYF
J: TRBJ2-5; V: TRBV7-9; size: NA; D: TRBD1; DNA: TGTGCCAGCAGCTTTCTGGAGACAGGGGCGCGAGGAGAGACCCAGTACTTC; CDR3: CASSFLETGARGETQYF
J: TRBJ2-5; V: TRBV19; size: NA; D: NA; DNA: TGTGCCAGTAGTATTTTAGGGGGTATGACCCAGTACTTC; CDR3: CASSILGGMTQYF
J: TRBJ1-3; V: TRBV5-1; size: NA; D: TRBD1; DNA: TGCGCCAGCAGCAATACAGGGGGATACTCTGGAAACACCATATATTTT; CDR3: CASSNTGGYSGNTIYF
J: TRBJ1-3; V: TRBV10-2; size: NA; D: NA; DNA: TGCGCCAGCACGGGTTCTGGAAACACCATATATTTT; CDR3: CASTGSGNTIYF
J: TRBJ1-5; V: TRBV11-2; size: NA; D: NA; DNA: TGTGCCAGCAGGTTAGGGGGGGATTGGAGCAATCAGCCCCAGCATTTT; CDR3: CASRLGGDWSNQPQHF
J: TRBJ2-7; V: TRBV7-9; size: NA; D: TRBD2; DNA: TGTGCCAGCAGCTTAGGTGGGAGGGCCGGCGAGCAGTACTTC; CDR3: CASSLGGRAGEQYF
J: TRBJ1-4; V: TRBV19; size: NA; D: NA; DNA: TGTGCCAGTAGTATAAGAACAGGGCTAAATGAAAAACTGTTTTTT; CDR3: CASSIRTGLNEKLFF
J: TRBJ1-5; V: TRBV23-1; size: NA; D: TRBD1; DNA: TGCGCCAGCAGTCCCCGAGTGACAGGGTGGGAACAGCCCCAGCATTTT; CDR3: CASSPRVTGWEQPQHF
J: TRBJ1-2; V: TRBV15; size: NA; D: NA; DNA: TGTGCCACCAGCAGAGATCTCGCCAGACTGCGTGGCTACACCTTC; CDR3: CATSRDLARLRGYTF
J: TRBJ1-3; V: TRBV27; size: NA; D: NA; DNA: TGTGCCAGCAGTCCGGCGGCGTTAAACACCATATATTTT; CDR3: CASSPAALNTIYF
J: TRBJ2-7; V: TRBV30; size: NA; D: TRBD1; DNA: TGTGCCTGCACTACCGGGACAGGTTTTTCCTACGAGCAGTACTTC; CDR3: CACTTGTGFSYEQYF
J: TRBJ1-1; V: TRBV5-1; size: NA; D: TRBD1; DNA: TGCGCCAGCAGCGTCACAGGGGGCACTGAAGCTTTCTTT; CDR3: CASSVTGGTEAFF
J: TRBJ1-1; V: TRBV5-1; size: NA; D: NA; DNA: TGCGCCAGCAGCTTGATCCAGCGGAACACTGAAGCTTTCTTT; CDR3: CASSLIQRNTEAFF
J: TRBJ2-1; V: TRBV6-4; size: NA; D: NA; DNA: TGTGCCAGCAGTTACGACAGGTACAATGAGCAGTTCTTC; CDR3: CASSYDRYNEQFF
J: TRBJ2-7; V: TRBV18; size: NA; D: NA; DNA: TGTGCCAGCTCACCCAGGACAACGGAGATCGAGCAGTACTTC; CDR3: CASSPRTTEIEQYF
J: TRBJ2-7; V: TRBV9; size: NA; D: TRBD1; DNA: TGTGCCAGCAGCGTATCAGGGGGACCCAACTACGAGCAGTACTTC; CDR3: CASSVSGGPNYEQYF
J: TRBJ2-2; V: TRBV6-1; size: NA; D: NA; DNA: TGTGCCAGCAGTGAGAAAGGACTGGAACCCGGGGAGCTGTTTTTT; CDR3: CASSEKGLEPGELFF
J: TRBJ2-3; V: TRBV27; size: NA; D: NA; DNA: TGTGCCAGCAGTTTTAGCCGGGGCACAGATACGCAGTATTTT; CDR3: CASSFSRGTDTQYF
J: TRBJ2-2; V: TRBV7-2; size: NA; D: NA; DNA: TGTGCCAGCAGCTTCCAGAGACAGGACGTGACCACCGGGGAGCTGTTTTTT; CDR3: CASSFQRQDVTTGELFF
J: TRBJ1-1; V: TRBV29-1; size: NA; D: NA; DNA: TGCAGCGTATGGGGTGGCGGGGGAAACACTGAAGCTTTCTTT; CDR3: CSVWGGGGNTEAFF
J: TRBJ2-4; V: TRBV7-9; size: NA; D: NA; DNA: TGTGCCAGCAGCCGGGACTTTGACATTCAGTACTTC; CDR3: CASSRDFDIQYF
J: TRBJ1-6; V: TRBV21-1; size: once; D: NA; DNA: TGTGCCAGCAGCATTTGGACCGGGGACTTACCCCTCCACTTT; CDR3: CASSIWTGDLPLHF
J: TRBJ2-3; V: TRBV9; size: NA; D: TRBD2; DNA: TGTGCCAGCAGCCCCACTAGCGGGAGAACAGATACGCAGTATTTT; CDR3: CASSPTSGRTDTQYF
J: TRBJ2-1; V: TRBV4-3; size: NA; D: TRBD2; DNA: TGCGCCAGCAGCCAAGATCCCCTAGCGGGAGGGAACAGAAATGAGCAGTTCTTC; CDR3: CASSQDPLAGGNRNEQFF
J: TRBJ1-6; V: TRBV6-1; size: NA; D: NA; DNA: TGTGCCAGCAGTGAATCATACACCAATTCACCCCTCCACTTT; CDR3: CASSESYTNSPLHF
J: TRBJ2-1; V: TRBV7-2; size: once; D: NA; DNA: TGTGCCAGCAGCACGTACCAGGGGGAGGCCTACAATGAGCAGTTCTTC; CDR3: CASSTYQGEAYNEQFF
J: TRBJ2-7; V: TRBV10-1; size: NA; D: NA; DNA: TGCGCCAGCAGTAAGACCGTACGGGGCGAGCAGTACTTC; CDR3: CASSKTVRGEQYF